This T cell receptor beta chain was captured by sequencing in a study of shared clonotypes between healthy human individuals. Terminally differentiated effector memory CD45RA+ cells were excluded by CCR7 positive selection of CD45RO-negative cells. Data came from immunoSEQ multiplex PCR; TCRdb stores just in-frame clones and leaves some out. The table has some 630,000 clones, 95% to 97% seen once. There are 14 residues in the CDR3. Trimming took 3 bases from V and 1 from J; bases not matched to a gene: 3. Germline CDR1 and CDR2: SQVTM and ANQGSEA. This chain connects TRBV29-1 to TRBJ2-3; TRBD1 aligns across 8 bases. This sequence originates from a woman in her twenties or thirties in good health. The sequenced material came from naive CD8+ T cells sorted from blood. CDR3 amino acids: CSVDGTGGTDTQYF. Here the CDR3 DNA reads TGCAGCGTTGATGGGACAGGTGGCACAGATACGCAGTATTTT.